These 25 T cell receptor beta chains originate from one sample sequenced in a study of shared clonotypes between healthy human individuals. Produced via immunoSEQ multiplex PCR; TCRdb's table is partial and in-frame only. The table includes over a million clones, roughly 96% detected once. The sequencing input was naive CD4+ T cells sorted from blood. Subset denoted: CD45RA+ positively selected. Receptors were obtained from a man aged 25 to 40 in good health.

V usage is TRBV7-3 and J usage is TRBJ2-1; D unresolved. The CDR3 loop spans 13 amino acids. V was cut by 4 bases and J by 10 bases, with 14 bases left in between. Germline V gene lookup returns CDR1 SGHTA and CDR2 FQGTGA. The CDR3 DNA sequence: TGTGCCAGCAGCTCTATTAGGCAAACGGAGCAGTTCTTC. It is translated as CASSSIRQTEQFF.

The chain has TRBV9 and TRBJ2-2, with 7 bases identical to TRBD1. In germline, CDR1 is SGDLS, CDR2 YYNGEE. The J segment lost 2 bases and the V segment lost 6 bases, leaving 10 bases of the junction unmatched. The CDR3 sequence is 16 residues long. The CDR3 is CASTKRGQENTGELFF. In DNA, the CDR3 is TGTGCCAGCACCAAGAGGGGGCAGGAAAACACCGGGGAGCTGTTTTTT.

The chain recombines TRBV14 with TRBJ1-3; tentatively, D is TRBD1 (5 bases). V lost 3 bases and J lost 0, with 12 bases in between. Germline V gives CDR1 SGHDN, CDR2 FVKESK. The CDR3 extends over 16 amino acids. The CDR3 region is CASSHSSGFSGNTIYF. CDR3 nucleotide sequence: TGTGCCAGCAGCCATTCCTCAGGGTTCTCTGGAAACACCATATATTTT.

J is TRBJ2-3 and V is TRBV29-1; no clear D gene. CDR3 size: 13 residues. The V and J ends lost 2 bases and 4 bases respectively, with 10 bases between them. Germline V CDR1 and CDR2: SQVTM, ANQGSEA. This CDR3 is CSVESRFADTQYF. CDR3 DNA: TGCAGCGTTGAATCTAGATTCGCAGATACGCAGTATTTT.

The genes are TRBV6-5 and TRBJ2-3; D gene uncertain. V lost 6 bases and J 2 bases, leaving 15 bases between the germline ends. This CDR3 contains 15 residues. Germline CDR1 reads MNHEY; CDR2 reads SVGAGI. CDR3 bases: TGTGCCAGCAGCACCTCGGCCCTAACCACAGATACGCAGTATTTT. It yields the protein CASSTSALTTDTQYF.

This clone occurred once. The sample carries other DNA sequences with the same CDR3. The rearrangement joins TRBV28 to TRBJ1-5; D remains ambiguous. V was trimmed by 2 bases and J by 3 bases, leaving 8 bases between them. The CDR3 totals 14 residues. Germline CDR1 is MDHEN and CDR2 is SYDVKM. Written as DNA, the CDR3 is TGTGCCAGCAGTTTACTAGGGTCCAATCAGCCCCAGCATTTT. Translation gives CASSLLGSNQPQHF.

The chain is built from TRBV9 and TRBJ1-2; TRBD1 matches at 7 bases. The ends lost 3 bases at V and 2 bases at J; junction bases unmatched: 4. CDR1 is SGDLS, CDR2 YYNGEE, per germline. The CDR3 runs 14 residues. DNA for the CDR3: TGTGCCAGCAGCGCGGGACAGCCCAACTATGGCTACACCTTC. Protein sequence: CASSAGQPNYGYTF.

J is TRBJ2-3 and V is TRBV6-5; 12 bases match TRBD2. This CDR3 spans 16 amino acids. The ends lost 4 bases at V and 3 bases at J; junction bases unmatched: 5. Per the germline V gene, CDR1 is MNHEY and CDR2 is SVGAGI. The CDR3 nucleotides read TGTGCCAGCAGTTGGACTAGCGGGAAACCTACAGATACGCAGTATTTT. This encodes CASSWTSGKPTDTQYF.

V usage is TRBV7-8 and J usage is TRBJ2-7, with 7 bases aligning to TRBD2. This CDR3 has 14 amino acids. J gave up 6 bases and V 4 bases, and 9 bases lay outside the gene matches. From germline, CDR1 is SGHVS and CDR2 FQNEAQ. The DNA of the CDR3 is TGTGCCAGCAGCTCCGGGAGGAGGTTCTTCGAGCAGTACTTC. As protein: CASSSGRRFFEQYF.

V and J are TRBV19 and TRBJ2-5, with a tentative D call TRBD2 (5 bases). This CDR3 spans 19 amino acids. CDR1 and CDR2 (germline): LNHDA, SQIVND (reference sequence). V was cut by 3 bases and J by 2 bases, with 25 bases left in between. The CDR3 coding sequence is TGTGCCAGTAGTATCACGAACTTGCCTAGCCGCGTTACACAAGAGACCCAGTACTTC. It yields the protein CASSITNLPSRVTQETQYF. The full variable domain, with the rest looked up from reference TRBV19 and TRBJ2-5, is DGGITQSPKYLFRKEGQNVTLSCEQNLNHDAMYWYRQDPGQGLRLIYYSQIVNDFQKGDIAEGYSVSREKKESFPLTVTSAQKNPTAFYLCASSITNLPSRVTQETQYFGPGTRLLVL.

This chain uses TRBV15 with TRBJ1-2, with TRBD1 matching 10 bases. V gave up 6 bases and J gave up 2 bases; unmatched junction bases: 6. Germline V lookup: CDR1 LNHNV, CDR2 YYDKDF (reference sequence). CDR3 length: 15 amino acids. Here the CDR3 reads CATSPGQGGNYGYTF. In DNA form, the CDR3 reads TGTGCCACCAGTCCTGGACAGGGGGGAAACTATGGCTACACCTTC.

The rearrangement joins TRBV15 to TRBJ2-1; 11 nucleotides align to TRBD1. The length of the CDR3 is 14 residues. The V gene end was trimmed by 5 bases and the J gene end by 8 bases; junction bases not matched to a gene: 5. Germline V gene sequence: CDR1 LNHNV, CDR2 YYDKDF (reference sequence). CDR3 residues: CATSRTGGPDEQFF. CDR3 bases: TGTGCCACCAGCCGGACAGGGGGCCCGGATGAGCAGTTCTTC.

A remark on this clone: At one end, the junction sequence differs from germline, possibly due to a read error. This chain connects TRBV5-6 to TRBJ2-1, with D unresolved. Looked up from germline, CDR1 is SGHDT and CDR2 is YYEEEE. CDR3 length equals 15 residues. The CDR3 protein is CASTLGISSYNEQFF. CDR3 DNA sequence: TGTGCCAGCACCTTGGGGATTAGCTCCTACAATGAGCAGTTCTTC.

This rearrangement joins TRBV18 to TRBJ2-5; 10 bases are shared with TRBD1. The J segment lost 5 bases and the V segment lost 6 bases, leaving 6 bases of the junction unmatched. The CDR3 is 14 amino acids. Germline V gene data show CDR1 as KGHSH and CDR2 as LQKENI. In DNA, the CDR3 is TGTGCCAGCTCCCGGGACAGGGGTGAGGAGACCCAGTACTTC. This translates into CASSRDRGEETQYF.

This clone was observed once. The V and J genes are TRBV5-1 and TRBJ2-1, with TRBD2 matching over 11 bases. Trimming took 4 bases from V and 9 from J; bases not matched to a gene: 3. The germline gives CDR1 SGHRS, CDR2 YFSETQ. The CDR3 consists of 13 residues. As DNA, the CDR3 is TGCGCCAGCAGCAAGGGACTAGCGGTTGAGCAGTTCTTC. This translates into CASSKGLAVEQFF.

This clone occurred a few times. The DNA of the CDR3 is TGTGCCAGCAGTTTTTCTAAAGGGGGACGAGAGACCCAGTACTTC. The encoded protein is CASSFSKGGRETQYF. The chain is built from TRBV28 and TRBJ2-5, with D perhaps matching TRBD1 (6 bases). CDR3 length: 15 amino acids. Germline CDR1 MDHEN, CDR2 SYDVKM. V lost 3 bases and J lost 4, with 15 bases in between.

This clone has only one observation. The gene calls are TRBV18 and TRBJ2-5; D is possibly TRBD2 (6 bases). The germline gives CDR1 KGHSH, CDR2 LQKENI. CDR3 length: 17 residues. Trimming shortened V by 2 bases and J by 2 bases, and 18 bases separated the two germline ends. CDR3 protein: CASSPGGPPAGQETQYF. DNA for the CDR3: TGTGCCAGCTCACCAGGAGGTCCCCCGGCGGGGCAAGAGACCCAGTACTTC.

Worth noting for this clone: A much larger clone differs from this one at a single base, so this may be a read error. This sequence joins TRBV5-1 and TRBJ2-3; no clear D. Trimming removed 0 bases at V and 2 bases at J, with 4 bases between. Germline-derived CDR1 and CDR2 are SGHRS and YFSETQ. CDR3 size: 13 residues. The CDR3 DNA reads TGCGCCAGCAGCTTGGAGGTCACAGATACGCAGTATTTT. Residues: CASSLEVTDTQYF.

The chain is built from TRBV28 and TRBJ2-5, with D possibly matching TRBD2 (5 bases). The CDR3 extends over 15 amino acids. V lost 5 bases to trimming and J lost 6 bases, with 19 bases between them. Germline CDR1 reads MDHEN; CDR2 reads SYDVKM. Here the CDR3 reads CASSLSDWAKKTQYF. The CDR3 coding sequence is TGTGCCAGCAGTCTCTCGGACTGGGCTAAGAAGACCCAGTACTTC.

This clone was detected only once. The genes are TRBV5-6 and TRBJ1-5, with 9 bases lining up with TRBD1. V dropped 1 base and J dropped 1; count of bases not matched to a gene: 6. This CDR3 is built from 17 residues. Per germline, CDR1 SGHDT and CDR2 YYEEEE. CDR3 loop: CASSLNRGLDSNQPQHF. The CDR3 DNA reads as TGTGCCAGCAGCTTGAACAGGGGGCTGGACAGCAATCAGCCCCAGCATTTT.

The genes are TRBV9 and TRBJ2-2; D assignment may be TRBD1 or TRBD2 (5 bases each). Trimming shortened V by 0 bases and J by 3 bases, and 9 bases separated the two germline ends. CDR1 is SGDLS, CDR2 YYNGEE, per germline. The length of the CDR3 is 15 residues. The CDR3 protein is CASSVGGGYTGELFF. CDR3 sequence (DNA): TGTGCCAGCAGCGTAGGGGGCGGGTACACCGGGGAGCTGTTTTTT.

This chain joins TRBV6-5 and TRBJ1-2; tentatively, D is TRBD1 (6 bases). Trimming cost V 6 bases and J 4 bases, with 15 bases left between them. Germline V lookup: CDR1 MNHEY, CDR2 SVGAGI. This CDR3 has 14 amino acids. The CDR3 loop is CASRPGQGIYGYTF. In nucleotides, the CDR3 is TGTGCCAGCAGACCGGGGCAGGGGATCTATGGCTACACCTTC.

This clone came up once. V usage is TRBV7-9 and J usage is TRBJ1-2; 10 bases are shared with TRBD1. The V gene end was trimmed by 3 bases and the J gene end by 2 bases; junction bases not matched to a gene: 3. Germline assignment: CDR1 SEHNR and CDR2 FQNEAQ (reference sequence). The CDR3 has 15 residues. The CDR3 coding sequence is TGTGCCAGCAGCTTCGGACAGGGGGTAAACTATGGCTACACCTTC. Translated, it gives CASSFGQGVNYGYTF.

V usage is TRBV6-9 and J usage is TRBJ2-7; 11 bases agree with TRBD1. Per the germline V gene, CDR1 is MNHGY and CDR2 is SVAAGI. The V segment lost 11 bases and the J segment 5 bases; nucleotides outside the gene matches: 14. The CDR3 is made up of 15 amino acids. The CDR3 DNA follows: TGTGCCCTAAACCCCCGGGACAGGGGGGACCACGAGCAGTACTTC. Its translation is CALNPRDRGDHEQYF.

V is TRBV5-4 and J is TRBJ2-1, with D perhaps matching TRBD2 (6 bases). Germline values: CDR1 SGHNT, CDR2 YYREEE (reference sequence). CDR3 size: 15 residues. Trimming left V 1 base short and J 4 bases short, with 12 bases between. The CDR3 DNA is TGTGCCAGCAGCTTGTTTGCGGGACCTTACAATGAGCAGTTCTTC. This gives the protein CASSLFAGPYNEQFF.